One and the same sample provided the 32 T cell receptor beta chains below, sequenced in a study of blood T cells in healthy people across ages. Alongside a J-beta primer mix, a sample-barcoded 5' primer served in a second PCR lasting about 7 to 11 cycles. In TCRdb, the 5' RACE reads were re-called with MiXCR into one record per CDR3 protein. The sample carries approximately 1.5 million distinct CDR3 sequences, about 32% recorded once. The specimen was blood. The receptors were gathered from a woman in her twenties or thirties in good health.

This clonotype was seen a few times. The chain joins TRBV7-9 to TRBJ2-1; 11 nucleotides match TRBD2. V lost 8 bases and J lost 4; bases outside the gene matches: 4. Germline CDR1 is SEHNR and CDR2 is FQNEAQ (reference sequence). CDR3 length: 14 residues. The CDR3 DNA reads as TGTGCCAGCGAAACTAGCGGGAGTTACAATGAGCAGTTCTTC. Protein sequence: CASETSGSYNEQFF. Together with reference TRBV7-9 and TRBJ2-1, the CDR3 gives the full variable domain: DTGVSQNPRHKITKRGQNVTFRCDPISEHNRLYWYRQTLGQGPEFLTYFQNEAQLEKSRLLSDRFSAERPKGSFSTLEIQRTEQGDSAMYLCASETSGSYNEQFFGPGTRLTVL.

The chain employs TRBV9 and TRBJ2-7, with 12 nucleotides matching TRBD2. The CDR3 is 15 residues long. CDR1 SGDLS and CDR2 YYNGEE come from the germline V gene. The V and J ends lost 2 bases and 3 bases, in that order; junction bases with no gene match: 3. The CDR3 region is CASSVTSGGLYEQYF. DNA for the CDR3: TGTGCCAGCAGCGTGACTAGCGGGGGACTCTACGAGCAGTACTTC. Combining the CDR3 with reference TRBV9 and TRBJ2-7 gives the whole variable domain DSGVTQTPKHLITATGQRVTLRCSPRSGDLSVYWYQQSLDQGLQFLIQYYNGEERAKGNILERFSAQQFPDLHSELNLSSLELGDSALYFCASSVTSGGLYEQYFGPGTRLTVT.

This clonotype was picked up many times. The chain uses TRBV12-3 or TRBV12-4 and TRBJ2-7; 7 positions agree with TRBD2. The CDR3 consists of 14 residues. After removal of 6 bases from V and 6 bases from J, the junction contained 11 bases not matched to a gene. As DNA, the CDR3 is TGTGCCAGCAGCCCGCTGGCGGGAGTTACCGAGCAGTACTTC. Translating gives CASSPLAGVTEQYF.

The V gene is TRBV7-8, the J gene TRBJ1-1, with D unclear. V was clipped by 5 bases and J by 6 bases, with 19 bases between them. This CDR3 spans 15 amino acids. The V gene's germline CDR1 is SGHVS and CDR2 FQNEAQ. CDR3 loop: CASSRLLGEVAEAFF. The CDR3 DNA sequence: TGTGCCAGCAGCCGCCTATTGGGAGAGGTCGCTGAAGCTTTCTTT.

This clonotype was seen only a few times. The CDR3 bases are TGTGCCAGCAGTTGGACTAGCCTGATAAGCGGGGAGCTGTTTTTT. Its protein product is CASSWTSLISGELFF. The chain combines TRBV5-5 with TRBJ2-2; 8 bases fit TRBD2. Looked up from germline, CDR1 is SGHKS and CDR2 is YYEKEE (reference sequence). This CDR3 is built from 15 residues. V was clipped by 5 bases and J by 7 bases; unmatched bases: 10.

In this sample, this clonotype turned up a few times. The rearrangement links TRBV6-6 to TRBJ2-7; TRBD2 is a possible D gene (5 bases). V was cut by 5 bases and J by 6 bases, with 17 bases left in between. This CDR3 comprises 14 residues. Germline V gene lookup returns CDR1 MNHNY and CDR2 SVGAGI (reference sequence). In DNA, the CDR3 is TGTGCCAGCAGTAATAGCGAAAGTCGGCTCGAGCAGTACTTC. Amino acids: CASSNSESRLEQYF.

The rearrangement links TRBV15 to TRBJ2-5; D might be TRBD2 (6 bases). The CDR3 spans 16 residues. Germline V gene lookup returns CDR1 LNHNV and CDR2 YYDKDF (reference sequence). The V gene lost 1 base and the J gene lost 5 bases, with 17 bases spanning the gap. Here the CDR3 reads CATSRAVAGLRETQYF. The DNA for the CDR3 is TGTGCCACCAGCAGAGCAGTGGCGGGACTTCGGGAGACCCAGTACTTC.

The chain is built from TRBV9 and TRBJ2-1; no reliable D call. The CDR3 totals 17 residues. CDR1 and CDR2 from the germline V gene are SGDLS and YYNGEE. V was clipped by 0 bases and J by 0 bases, with 13 bases between them. The CDR3 sequence is CASSVVSGRHSYNEQFF. The CDR3 nucleotides read TGTGCCAGCAGCGTAGTATCCGGGCGACACTCCTACAATGAGCAGTTCTTC. The full variable domain, in which reference TRBV9 and TRBJ2-1 provide the parts outside the CDR3, is DSGVTQTPKHLITATGQRVTLRCSPRSGDLSVYWYQQSLDQGLQFLIQYYNGEERAKGNILERFSAQQFPDLHSELNLSSLELGDSALYFCASSVVSGRHSYNEQFFGPGTRLTVL.

There are a few counts of this clonotype. This chain joins TRBV18 and TRBJ2-7, with unresolved D. The CDR3 spans 14 residues. CDR1 is KGHSH and CDR2 is LQKENI in the germline V gene. Trimming left V 3 bases short and J 7 bases short, with 16 bases between. CDR3 amino acids: CASSPPSGNGEQYF. CDR3 nucleotide sequence: TGTGCCAGCTCACCCCCTTCTGGGAATGGTGAGCAGTACTTC.

The chain uses TRBV27 and TRBJ2-7; 7 positions agree with TRBD2. Germline loops: CDR1 MNHEY, CDR2 SMNVEV (reference sequence). The V segment lost 8 bases and the J segment 1 base; nucleotides outside the gene matches: 11. The CDR3 runs to 15 residues. The CDR3 DNA reads TGTGCCAGCCGTAGGAGCGCGGGAGTGTCCTACGAGCAGTACTTC. It is translated as CASRRSAGVSYEQYF.

This clonotype has more than one count but fewer than ten. The J gene is TRBJ2-3, the V gene TRBV10-3; no firm D call. V gave up 3 bases and J gave up 6 bases, with 4 bases separating them. The length of the CDR3 is 11 residues. CDR1 ENHRY and CDR2 SYGVKD come from the germline V gene. CDR3 nucleotides: TGTGCCATCAGTGAACTGGATACGCAGTATTTT. It specifies CAISELDTQYF.

V and J are TRBV7-6 and TRBJ2-3, with a possible D match to TRBD1 (6 bases). The CDR3 is 15 amino acids. Trimming removed 1 base from V and 6 bases from J, with 14 bases in between. Germline V lookup: CDR1 SGHVS, CDR2 FNYEAQ. The CDR3 protein is CASSLGAGADDTQYF. The DNA of the CDR3 is TGTGCCAGCAGCTTAGGGGCAGGGGCCGACGATACGCAGTATTTT. The variable domain in full, with the rest retrieved from reference TRBV7-6 and TRBJ2-3, is GAGVSQSPRYKVTKRGQDVALRCDPISGHVSLYWYRQALGQGPEFLTYFNYEAQQDKSGLPNDRFSAERPEGSISTLTIQRTEQRDSAMYRCASSLGAGADDTQYFGPGTRLTVL.

A few counts support this clonotype. The chain has TRBV5-1 and TRBJ2-4, with D perhaps TRBD2 (6 bases). The germline V and J ends were trimmed by 4 bases and 4 bases, with 12 bases remaining between them. Per germline, CDR1 SGHRS and CDR2 YFSETQ. The CDR3 is 14 amino acids. The CDR3 sequence is CASSVTGTKNIQYF. In DNA, the CDR3 is TGCGCCAGCAGCGTAACCGGGACTAAAAACATTCAGTACTTC.

This chain joins TRBV5-4 and TRBJ2-3, with 7 positions matching TRBD2. The CDR3 runs to 16 residues. Germline CDR1 reads SGHNT; CDR2 reads YYREEE (reference sequence). Unmatched junction bases numbered 11, after V lost 3 bases and J lost 4 bases. DNA for the CDR3: TGTGCCAGCAGCTGGGGACTAACGGGAGTAGCAGATACGCAGTATTTT. Its translation: CASSWGLTGVADTQYF.

Notes on this clonotype: It may be a read error: a sequence one base away is much more abundant. The chain is built from TRBV10-3 and TRBJ1-2; tentatively, D is TRBD1 (6 bases). The CDR3 length is 17 residues. CDR1 is ENHRY, CDR2 SYGVKD, per germline. With 2 bases removed from V and 2 bases from J, the gap between germline ends came to 18 bases. CDR3 DNA sequence: TGTGCCATCAGTGAGACGTTCGTCCAGGGGAGAAACTATGGCTACACCTTC. Its translation: CAISETFVQGRNYGYTF.

This clonotype was observed a handful of times. J is TRBJ2-3 and V is TRBV11-2; 13 bases match TRBD2. The CDR3 is made up of 16 amino acids. The junction had 6 bases not matched to a gene; V was cut back by 5 bases and J by 4 bases. Looked up from germline, CDR1 is SGHAT and CDR2 is FQNNGV. CDR3 residues: CASSEGLAGYPDTQYF. The DNA of the CDR3 is TGTGCCAGCAGCGAGGGACTAGCGGGGTATCCAGATACGCAGTATTTT.

V usage is TRBV6-2 or TRBV6-3 and J usage is TRBJ1-6; 9 bases match TRBD1. The CDR3 spans 14 residues. The germline V gene has CDR1 MNHEY and CDR2 SVGEGT. V gave up 4 bases and J gave up 9 bases; unmatched junction bases: 4. This CDR3 is CASSFTGGGSPLHF. DNA of the CDR3: TGTGCCAGCAGTTTTACAGGGGGCGGTTCACCCCTCCACTTT.

This clonotype was seen a few times. This chain connects TRBV5-6 to TRBJ2-3; D uncertain. The germline CDR1 and CDR2 sequences are SGHDT and YYEEEE. Trimming removed 1 base at V and 2 bases at J, with 8 bases between. CDR3 length equals 14 residues. Written as DNA, the CDR3 is TGTGCCAGCAGCTTGAGCATCCACACAGATACGCAGTATTTT. Translation: CASSLSIHTDTQYF.

This clonotype was seen only a few times. The V call is TRBV6-6, the J call TRBJ1-6; no clear D. The CDR3 has 16 residues. The V gene's germline CDR1 is MNHNY and CDR2 SVGAGI (reference sequence). Trimming stripped 0 bases from V and 8 bases from J, with 14 bases between. The CDR3 DNA is TGTGCCAGCAGTTACTCGAGGGTAGAGTTAGATTCACCCCTCCACTTT. This sequence encodes CASSYSRVELDSPLHF.

This clonotype occurred a few times. The chain recombines TRBV7-9 with TRBJ2-7; TRBD1 might be the D (5 bases). Looked up from germline, CDR1 is SEHNR and CDR2 is FQNEAQ (reference sequence). The V end was cut by 4 bases, the J end by 4 bases, with 17 bases between. This CDR3 is 15 amino acids long. CDR3 residues: CASSSTAPQYYEQYF. For the CDR3, the DNA is TGTGCCAGCAGCTCGACAGCGCCCCAATATTACGAGCAGTACTTC.

This clonotype was detected a few times. The chain recombines TRBV12-3 or TRBV12-4 with TRBJ1-4, with D tentatively TRBD1 (5 bases). With 3 bases removed from V and 10 bases from J, the gap between germline ends came to 9 bases. The CDR3 spans 12 residues. This chain's CDR3 is CASSFPGLKLFF. CDR3 coding DNA: TGTGCCAGCAGTTTTCCGGGGCTAAAACTGTTTTTT.

The chain uses TRBV20-1 and TRBJ2-7, with 12 positions matching TRBD2. There are 15 residues in the CDR3. Germline V gene data show CDR1 as DFQATT and CDR2 as SNEGSKA (reference sequence). The J segment lost 5 bases and the V segment lost 3 bases, leaving 8 bases of the junction unmatched. The CDR3 coding sequence is TGCAGTGCTAGGGACAGACTAGCGGGAGTCCACGAGCAGTACTTC. The encoded protein is CSARDRLAGVHEQYF.

On this clonotype itself: One base away lies a much larger clone, so this may be a sequencing read error. The chain carries TRBV5-5 and TRBJ2-3; tentative D call: TRBD1 (5 bases). CDR1 is SGHKS, CDR2 YYEKEE, per germline (reference sequence). The CDR3 consists of 14 residues. Here the CDR3 reads CANSLAGLGDTQYF. DNA of the CDR3: TGTGCCAACAGCTTGGCAGGGCTTGGAGATACGCAGTATTTT.

In this sample, this clonotype turned up many times. The rearrangement joins TRBV28 to TRBJ1-1; 9 nucleotides match TRBD1. V lost 6 bases to trimming and J lost 1 base; unmatched junction nucleotides: 3. The CDR3 totals 14 residues. From germline, CDR1 is MDHEN and CDR2 SYDVKM. The chain's CDR3 is CASRGQGRNTEAFF. CDR3 DNA: TGTGCCAGCAGGGGACAGGGTAGGAACACTGAAGCTTTCTTT.

This clonotype was counted ten times or more. The chain couples TRBV4-1 to TRBJ1-2; D unresolved. Per the germline V gene, CDR1 is MGHRA and CDR2 is YSYEKL. The CDR3 loop spans 15 amino acids. Deletions cut 4 bases from V and 4 bases from J, with 16 bases between. This CDR3 is CASSLPDRGTYGYTF. CDR3 DNA sequence: TGCGCCAGCAGCCTACCTGATCGGGGTACCTATGGCTACACCTTC.

The V and J genes are TRBV11-2 and TRBJ1-2, with TRBD1 as a possible D gene (6 bases). Looked up from germline, CDR1 is SGHAT and CDR2 is FQNNGV. CDR3 length: 15 residues. With 4 bases removed from V and 7 bases from J, the gap between germline ends came to 19 bases. The CDR3 here is CASSSYRVRGSGYTF. The CDR3 DNA reads as TGTGCCAGCAGCTCTTACAGGGTCCGGGGCTCTGGCTACACCTTC.

This chain uses TRBV12-3 or TRBV12-4 with TRBJ2-1; 9 positions match TRBD2. This CDR3 has 16 residues. Losses at the gene ends were 3 bases for V and 2 bases for J; bases not matched to a gene: 5. This CDR3 reads CASSFGAGGAYNEQFF. The CDR3 DNA sequence: TGTGCCAGCAGTTTTGGAGCGGGAGGCGCCTACAATGAGCAGTTCTTC.

The chain carries TRBV12-3 or TRBV12-4 and TRBJ1-5, with D possibly TRBD1 on 6 matching bases. Trimming took 1 base from V and 6 from J, leaving 16 bases between them. This CDR3 region has 16 residues. CDR3 DNA: TGTGCCAGCAGTTTAGGGACAGCAGAAATTACTCAGCCCCAGCATTTT. It is translated as CASSLGTAEITQPQHF.

The chain employs TRBV6-5 and TRBJ2-2, with 9 bases lining up with TRBD1. Per the germline V gene, CDR1 is MNHEY and CDR2 is SVGAGI. Trimming cost V 7 bases and J 7 bases; bases outside gene matches: 10. The CDR3 covers 15 residues. The CDR3 spells CASKLQQGAGGELFF. As DNA, the CDR3 is TGTGCCAGCAAATTACAACAGGGGGCTGGCGGGGAGCTGTTTTTT.

This clonotype was counted between two and nine times. The chain employs TRBV7-2 and TRBJ2-1; the D is unclear. This CDR3 is 17 amino acids long. The V end lost 1 base, the J end lost 5 bases, and 18 bases lay between the germline ends. The germline V gene encodes CDR1 SGHTA and CDR2 FQGNSA. The CDR3 DNA reads as TGTGCCAGCAGCTTAGTAGGCCGACGTGATGGAGACAATGAGCAGTTCTTC. Its translation: CASSLVGRRDGDNEQFF.

This CDR3 reads CSAITSGGAGVEFPAKNIQYF. The CDR3 DNA reads TGCAGTGCTATCACTAGCGGGGGGGCCGGAGTTGAATTCCCAGCCAAAAACATTCAGTACTTC. V gene TRBV20-1 combines with J gene TRBJ2-4, with 13 positions matching TRBD2. Germline CDR1 and CDR2: DFQATT and SNEGSKA (reference sequence). The junction had 18 bases not matched to a gene; V was cut back by 4 bases and J by 0 bases. This CDR3 comprises 21 residues.

A remark on this clonotype: A much larger clone lies a single base off, so this may be a read error. This chain connects TRBV20-1 to TRBJ1-4; a weak D match, TRBD1 (5 bases). Germline V lookup: CDR1 DFQATT, CDR2 SNEGSKA (reference sequence). This CDR3 is 15 amino acids long. The CDR3 bases are TGCGGTGCTAGAGCTCCACGGGGGAATAATGAAAAACTGTTTTTT. Encoded protein: CGARAPRGNNEKLFF.